The 9 T cell receptor beta chains given below trace back to one sample, sequenced in a study of shared clonotypes between healthy human individuals. The data were produced by immunoSEQ multiplex PCR, yet TCRdb's version contains in-frame clones alone and is incomplete. The sample contains about 1.5 million clones, more than 95% of which appear only once. Sequenced input: naive CD4+ T cells sorted from blood. As to subset: CD45RA+ positively selected. Receptors were obtained from a man younger than 45 in good health.

The chain employs TRBV7-2 and TRBJ2-7, with TRBD2 as a possible D gene (6 bases). Looked up from germline, CDR1 is SGHTA and CDR2 is FQGNSA. Trimming shortened V by 5 bases and J by 6 bases, and 14 bases separated the two germline ends. The CDR3 is 13 amino acids. In nucleotides, the CDR3 is TGTGCCAGCAGCCAAGTCGTAGCGGTCGAGCAGTACTTC. Protein sequence: CASSQVVAVEQYF.

The chain carries TRBV5-4 and TRBJ2-2; 8 bases line up with TRBD1. Germline V gene data show CDR1 as SGHNT and CDR2 as YYREEE (reference sequence). This CDR3 is built from 14 residues. With 4 bases clipped from V and 5 bases from J, the junction kept 4 bases outside the gene matches. CDR3 DNA sequence: TGTGCCAGCAGCGGGGGACAGGCAACCGGGGAGCTGTTTTTT. Translation gives CASSGGQATGELFF. Based on the CDR3 plus reference TRBV5-4 and TRBJ2-2, the full variable domain is ETGVTQSPTHLIKTRGQQVTLRCSSQSGHNTVSWYQQALGQGPQFIFQYYREEENGRGNFPPRFSGLQFPNYSSELNVNALELDDSALYLCASSGGQATGELFFGEGSRLTVL.

V and J are TRBV10-3 and TRBJ1-1; D unresolved. Germline V CDR1 and CDR2: ENHRY, SYGVKD. The CDR3 is 12 residues long. The V gene lost 5 bases and the J gene lost 5 bases, with 9 bases spanning the gap. The CDR3: CAISLRETEAFF. Written as DNA, the CDR3 is TGTGCCATCAGTTTGAGAGAAACTGAAGCTTTCTTT.

The chain recombines TRBV5-1 with TRBJ1-4; D uncertain. The germline CDR1 and CDR2 sequences are SGHRS and YFSETQ. V was clipped by 1 base and J by 7 bases, with 14 bases between them. This CDR3 is built from 15 residues. The CDR3 protein is CASSLRPAFVEKLFF. The CDR3 DNA reads TGCGCCAGCAGCTTGCGTCCAGCGTTTGTTGAAAAACTGTTTTTT.

The chain has TRBV5-1 and TRBJ2-7, with 13 bases lining up with TRBD2. Losses at the gene ends were 4 bases for V and 4 bases for J; bases not matched to a gene: 11. Per the germline V gene, CDR1 is SGHRS and CDR2 is YFSETQ. This CDR3 has 17 residues. The CDR3 DNA is TGCGCCAGCAGCGCCCGGACTAGCGGGAGTAGTACGTACGAGCAGTACTTC. Protein: CASSARTSGSSTYEQYF.

V usage is TRBV7-2 and J usage is TRBJ2-1; 11 nucleotides agree with TRBD2. This CDR3 is built from 17 residues. Looked up from germline, CDR1 is SGHTA and CDR2 is FQGNSA. The junction had 11 bases not matched to a gene; V was cut back by 0 bases and J by 10 bases. The CDR3 bases are TGTGCCAGCAGCTTAGCCCAACTAGCGGGAGTGGCGTGGGAGCAGTTCTTC. The encoded protein is CASSLAQLAGVAWEQFF.

V usage is TRBV7-9 and J usage is TRBJ2-4, with D possibly matching TRBD1 (6 bases). Trimming shortened V by 1 base and J by 6 bases, and 19 bases separated the two germline ends. This CDR3 contains 17 residues. Germline loops: CDR1 SEHNR, CDR2 FQNEAQ (reference sequence). CDR3 sequence (DNA): TGTGCCAGCAGCTTAGGAGAGCCAGGGCGAGGGGGAAACATTCAGTACTTC. This codes for CASSLGEPGRGGNIQYF.

J is TRBJ2-7 and V is TRBV18; 10 bases match TRBD1. Germline V gives CDR1 KGHSH, CDR2 LQKENI. The V and J ends lost 4 bases and 2 bases, in that order; junction bases with no gene match: 8. This CDR3 is 16 amino acids long. This CDR3 is CASSLAGTGAPYEQYF. The CDR3 coding sequence is TGTGCCAGCTCACTAGCCGGGACAGGGGCTCCCTACGAGCAGTACTTC.

The chain has TRBV15 and TRBJ2-5; perhaps D is TRBD1 or TRBD2 (5 bases each). Germline values: CDR1 LNHNV, CDR2 YYDKDF (reference sequence). Trimming shortened V by 3 bases and J by 7 bases, and 21 bases separated the two germline ends. The CDR3 runs 16 residues. The CDR3 nucleotides are TGTGCCACCAGCAGTGGGGACGGGGTTTTCAGAGTGACCCAGTACTTC. Encoded protein: CATSSGDGVFRVTQYF.